One T cell receptor (beta chain) is described in this entry. This sample stems from a study of CD8 T cells in Susac syndrome. V shed 2 bases and J 7 bases; nucleotides not matched to a gene: 8. The CDR3 is 15 amino acids. The germline gives CDR1 DFQATT, CDR2 SNEGSKA (reference sequence). Random hexamers were used to reverse transcribe roughly 0.5 to 1 ug of RNA. TCRdb re-called the immunoSEQ multiplex PCR reads with MiXCR, one entry per CDR3 protein. The sample has some 160,000 distinct CDR3 sequences, roughly 94% seen once. This TCR came from a human donor with Susac syndrome. Sequences were obtained from CD4+ T cells from PBMCs. The V gene is TRBV20-1, the J gene TRBJ2-2, with 9 bases aligning to TRBD2. In nucleotides, the CDR3 is TGCAGTGCTAGATCGGGTAGCGGGGGTGACGGGGAGCTGTTTTTT. Its protein product is CSARSGSGGDGELFF.